The 15 T cell receptor beta chains below all came from one sample that was sequenced in a study of regulatory and conventional T cells in RAG deficiency. Repertoires were generated with immunoSEQ multiplex PCR, while TCRdb's copy carries only in-frame clones and drops some. The table shows around 37,000 clones, with about 89% occurring only once. These data were likewise used in another study, on regulatory T cells. This second study says: Primers: 52 TRBV forward and 13 TRBJ reverse.

Sequencing used CD8+ T cells sorted from blood. The source of these receptors is a human donor in good health.

This clone has a single count. The chain recombines TRBV27 with TRBJ2-1; TRBD1 is a possible D gene (6 bases). The V and J ends lost 3 bases and 4 bases respectively, with 13 bases between them. This CDR3 spans 15 amino acids. In germline, CDR1 is MNHEY, CDR2 SMNVEV (reference sequence). The CDR3 nucleotides read TGTGCCAGCAGTTTCCAGGGGCTTCTTTACAATGAGCAGTTCTTC. Translated: CASSFQGLLYNEQFF.

The chain combines TRBV25-1 with TRBJ2-2; TRBD1 or TRBD2 may be the D gene (5 bases each). The V and J ends lost 7 bases and 0 bases respectively, with 15 bases between them. The V gene's germline CDR1 is MGHDK and CDR2 SYGVNS. The CDR3 is 16 residues long. The CDR3 protein is CASTPPRGTNTGELFF. CDR3 in DNA: TGTGCCAGCACCCCGCCGAGGGGAACGAACACCGGGGAGCTGTTTTTT.

The V and J genes are TRBV7-3 and TRBJ2-7; tentative D call: TRBD1 (5 bases). The germline V gene has CDR1 SGHTA and CDR2 FQGTGA. The V end was cut by 5 bases, the J end by 4 bases, with 9 bases between. The CDR3 spans 12 residues. The CDR3 nucleotides are TGTGCCAGCAGCGAGAGGACATACGAGCAGTACTTC. Translation gives CASSERTYEQYF. Full variable domain (outside the CDR3, taken from reference TRBV7-3 and TRBJ2-7): GAGVSQTPSNKVTEKGKYVELRCDPISGHTALYWYRQSLGQGPEFLIYFQGTGAADDSGLPNDRFFAVRPEGSVSTLKIQRTERGDSAVYLCASSERTYEQYFGPGTRLTVT.

In this sample, this clone turned up once. This rearrangement joins TRBV28 to TRBJ2-1; D gene uncertain. CDR3 length: 12 residues. Trimming cost V 1 base and J 12 bases, with 10 bases left between them. Germline CDR1 is MDHEN and CDR2 is SYDVKM. CDR3 loop: CASSLLTSGQFF. The CDR3 nucleotides are TGTGCCAGCAGTTTATTGACGTCGGGGCAGTTCTTC.

The gene calls are TRBV19 and TRBJ2-6; tentatively, D is TRBD1 or TRBD2 (5 bases each). CDR1 and CDR2 (germline): LNHDA, SQIVND (reference sequence). This CDR3 has 17 amino acids. V gave up 9 bases and J gave up 0 bases, with 18 bases separating them. CDR3 DNA: TGTGCCAGCGCAGTGGGGGACCTGGTCTCTGGGGCCAACGTCCTGACTTTC. Amino acids: CASAVGDLVSGANVLTF.

The chain is built from TRBV27 and TRBJ1-1, with TRBD1 as a possible D gene (6 bases). The CDR3 is 15 residues long. V lost 3 bases and J 4 bases, leaving 15 bases between the germline ends. Per the germline V gene, CDR1 is MNHEY and CDR2 is SMNVEV (reference sequence). This chain's CDR3 is CASSLLGAGGTEAFF. The DNA for the CDR3 is TGTGCCAGCAGTTTGCTGGGGGCCGGGGGCACTGAAGCTTTCTTT.

The chain recombines TRBV6-5 with TRBJ2-3; 8 bases agree with TRBD1. From germline, CDR1 is MNHEY and CDR2 SVGAGI. This CDR3 is 14 amino acids long. Germline trimming cut 5 bases from V and 3 bases from J; bases unmatched to any gene: 4. The CDR3 loop reads CASSPTGGTDTQYF. Written as DNA, the CDR3 is TGTGCCAGCAGTCCTACAGGGGGAACAGATACGCAGTATTTT.

This chain links TRBV19 with TRBJ1-1; possibly TRBD1 for D (5 bases). V shed 4 bases and J shed 1 base, with 16 bases lying between them. The CDR3 loop spans 16 amino acids. Germline V gene data show CDR1 as LNHDA and CDR2 as SQIVND (reference sequence). Here the CDR3 DNA reads TGTGCCAGTAGTACCCCACCGACAGTCGGGAACACTGAAGCTTTCTTT. It encodes CASSTPPTVGNTEAFF.

The V and J genes are TRBV27 and TRBJ1-5; no clear D gene. Germline V gives CDR1 MNHEY, CDR2 SMNVEV (reference sequence). The CDR3 runs to 14 residues. V lost 6 bases and J lost 1, with 10 bases in between. Here the CDR3 DNA reads TGTGCCAGCAGGGGCCCCTTGAGCAATCAGCCCCAGCATTTT. Amino acids: CASRGPLSNQPQHF.

The chain uses TRBV5-1 and TRBJ1-1, with 7 bases lining up with TRBD1. The length of the CDR3 is 15 residues. Per the germline V gene, CDR1 is SGHRS and CDR2 is YFSETQ. Trimming at V came to 4 bases and at J to 0 bases, leaving 6 bases not matched to a gene. The CDR3: CASSQQTGMNTEAFF. The CDR3 coding sequence is TGCGCCAGCAGCCAACAGACAGGGATGAACACTGAAGCTTTCTTT.

This chain links TRBV19 with TRBJ2-7; 7 bases line up with TRBD2. Germline V gene data show CDR1 as LNHDA and CDR2 as SQIVND (reference sequence). This CDR3 comprises 13 residues. J was trimmed by 4 bases and V by 4 bases; bases with no gene match: 4. The CDR3 nucleotides are TGTGCCAGTAGTACTGGACTAGATTACGAGCAGTACTTC. It encodes CASSTGLDYEQYF.

V is TRBV6-5 and J is TRBJ2-3, with 8 bases that match TRBD2. V was clipped by 2 bases and J by 4 bases; unmatched bases: 5. CDR1 is MNHEY and CDR2 is SVGAGI in the germline V gene. The CDR3 length is 15 residues. The CDR3 nucleotides are TGTGCCAGCAGTTACACCGGACTAGCCGCAGATACGCAGTATTTT. Amino acids: CASSYTGLAADTQYF.

A remark on this clone: Other nucleotide sequences from this sample produce the same CDR3. This chain joins TRBV29-1 and TRBJ1-2; the D is unclear. CDR3 length: 12 residues. Trimming pared 0 bases from V and 5 bases from J, leaving 7 bases between. CDR1 SQVTM and CDR2 ANQGSEA come from the germline V gene. In DNA, the CDR3 is TGCAGCGTTGAAGATTCGTCATATGGCTACACCTTC. Translated: CSVEDSSYGYTF.

V is TRBV28 and J is TRBJ1-2, with D hard to call. Germline values: CDR1 MDHEN, CDR2 SYDVKM. CDR3 size: 16 residues. Between the trimmed V and J ends, which lost 7 bases and 4 bases, there was a span of 22 bases. CDR3 coding DNA: TGTGCCAGCAACCACGGGGAGATAATGGCCGCCTATGGCTACACCTTC. Protein sequence: CASNHGEIMAAYGYTF.

The chain joins TRBV28 to TRBJ2-1; D uncertain. Germline CDR1 and CDR2: MDHEN and SYDVKM. Trimming took off 3 bases at V and 4 bases at J, with 10 bases between the two ends. This CDR3 is 14 amino acids long. CDR3 amino acids: CASSFMDGYNEQFF. The DNA of the CDR3 is TGTGCCAGCAGTTTTATGGATGGATACAATGAGCAGTTCTTC.